The clone carrying this TCR beta chain was seen a handful of times. Its antigen remains unidentified. Cells stained for CD3, CD4, CD8, CD45RA, CD27 and viability were sorted into four CD45RA/CD27 subsets. These data belong to a study of naive and memory T cell subsets. Study-level results: Each distinct alpha or beta sequence counts as one clonotype. Naive repertoires, especially CD8, held a few larger clonotypes, possibly memory cells re-expressing CD45RA.

Germline CDR1 is SEHNR and CDR2 is FQNEAQ (reference sequence). The CDR3 length is 18 residues. V dropped 4 bases and J dropped 2; count of bases not matched to a gene: 14. Two oligonucleotides, mixed equimolar, formed the beta constant-region primer covering TRBC1 and TRBC2. The ligated cDNA underwent four PCR rounds using SP2 and nested alpha and beta constant-region primers. An oligonucleotide with the SP2 primer and a 12-nucleotide UMI was ligated to the cDNA 3' end. TCRdb reanalysed the UMI-ligation and nested PCR reads using MiXCR and keeps one entry per CDR3 protein. Counted here are under 150,000 distinct CDR3 sequences, approximately 20% occurring once; the ten biggest clones make up around 0.63%.

The chain recombines TRBV7-9 with TRBJ2-1; 7 bases are shared with TRBD2. The sequenced sample was naive CD8+ T cells from blood. The TCR was taken from a human donor in good health. CDR3 coding DNA: TGTGCCAGCAGCTCCAGGTTCGAGGCGGGAGTCACCTACAATGAGCAGTTCTTC. Amino acids: CASSSRFEAGVTYNEQFF.